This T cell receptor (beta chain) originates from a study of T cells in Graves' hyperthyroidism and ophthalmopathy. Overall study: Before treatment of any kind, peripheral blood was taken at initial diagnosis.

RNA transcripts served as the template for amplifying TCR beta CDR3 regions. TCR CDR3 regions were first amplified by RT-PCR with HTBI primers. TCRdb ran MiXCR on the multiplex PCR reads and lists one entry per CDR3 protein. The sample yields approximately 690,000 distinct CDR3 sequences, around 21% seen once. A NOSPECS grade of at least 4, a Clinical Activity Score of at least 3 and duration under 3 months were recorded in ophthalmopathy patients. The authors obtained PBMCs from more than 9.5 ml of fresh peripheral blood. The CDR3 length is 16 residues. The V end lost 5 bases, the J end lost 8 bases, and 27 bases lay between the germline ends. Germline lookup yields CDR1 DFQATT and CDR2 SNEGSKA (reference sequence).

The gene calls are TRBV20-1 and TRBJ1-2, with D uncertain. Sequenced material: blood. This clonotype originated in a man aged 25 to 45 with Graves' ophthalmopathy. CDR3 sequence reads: CSAPSQVTAPGLGYTF. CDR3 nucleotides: TGCAGTGCTCCCTCTCAGGTAACAGCCCCCGGTTTGGGCTACACCTTC.